This T cell receptor (beta chain) was observed in a study of Ad26.COV2.S vaccination and SARS-CoV-2 variants (TCRdb year 2021). About the full investigation: Donors in the vaccine arm were drawn from COV1001, a phase I-IIa trial of Ad26.COV2.S in healthy adults that was multicentre, randomized, double-blind and placebo-controlled. Dosing of Ad26.COV2.S was intramuscular, at either 5x10^10 or 1x10^11 viral particles, delivered as one shot or as two shots spaced 56 days apart. TCRbeta repertoire sequencing was used to assess the specificity and breadth of SARS-CoV-2-reactive T cell receptors after Ad26.COV2.S vaccination. A total of 32 samples were included in the TCR-sequenced set, comprising around 19 Ad26.COV2.S vaccine recipients, 5 placebo recipients and 8 SARS-CoV-2 convalescent individuals. Trial participants were randomized into five groups of five, in which low-dose or high-dose Ad26.COV2.S was given once or twice, or placebo was given on both occasions. Blinding of investigators to trial group allocation was maintained during experiments and outcome assessment. Overall results and qualifications from the work: Vaccine and placebo recipients had similar non-spike TCR breadth, a finding consistent with the vaccine containing only spike. It was noted by the authors that total T cell responses may have been underestimated by the TCR breadth and depth analyses. After vaccination, spike-specific CD8+ and CD4+ T cell responses were reported to show substantial breadth. Ad26.COV2.S recipients had higher spike-specific TCR breadth than placebo recipients (P = 0.0014). Comparing responses between vaccine doses or regimens was not something the study was powered to do.

TCRbeta CDR3 regions were sequenced with the immunoSEQ Assay. After extraction, genomic DNA underwent amplification by bias-controlled multiplex PCR, followed by high-throughput sequencing. On the study's bioinformatics: To quantify the absolute abundance of every unique TCRbeta CDR3 region, sequences were collapsed and filtered. T cell fraction was estimated by normalization of TCRbeta template counts to usable DNA, with usable DNA being measured through amplification of reference genes present in all nucleated cells. Repertoire TCRs were annotated as SARS-CoV-2-specific when V gene, CDR3 amino acid sequence and J gene were exactly matched to a known reactive TCR set. MIRA supplied the reference SARS-CoV-2 TCR set, which was filtered for enrichment in COVID-19-positive ImmuneCODE repertoires so that public or cross-reactive TCRs were removed. Using the MIRA antigens, annotated TCRs were further analysed by specific ORF or by position within an ORF. Breadth was defined as the number of annotated unique rearrangements divided by the total number of unique productive rearrangements, and depth was defined as the summed frequency of the annotated unique rearrangements. Group comparisons of TCR breadth used two-sided Wilcoxon rank-sum tests. TCRdb mirrors the immuneACCESS table, restricted to in-frame sequences. Some clones are absent from its copies; in checked studies, under half trace to an unresolved V gene, and the reason for the others is unknown. V and J calls and clone size are given by that table; D and trimming were obtained from the DNA. The table for this sample lists hundreds of thousands of clones; approximately 89% of them were counted only once. Of the sample, 3% to 4% is held by the ten largest clones.

About this clone itself: The antigen it binds to is not known. The record has no base qualities; no much larger clone is one base away.

In light of the paper, this sample's treatment or condition label describes: some 20 received Ad26.COV2.S at low or high dose, single or two shots; about five received placebo; per-sample allocation not given. Repertoires of vaccine and placebo recipients were sequenced from samples taken on day 63 after the first injection. Cohort 1b enrolled 25 adults aged 18-55 years at a single site in Boston, USA, between 29 July and 7 August 2020. Ad26.COV2.S was a replication-incompetent adenovirus type 26 vector that expressed a prefusion-stabilized SARS-CoV-2 spike protein derived from the original Wuhan strain. Sequencing was performed on peripheral blood, taken in a trial of Ad26.COV2.S vaccine versus placebo. The clonotype comes from a person between 18 and 65 years old who received the Ad26.COV2.S COVID-19 vaccine or a placebo.

The sequenced DNA: TGTGCCAGCAGCTTAGCGGGAGGTAGCCGCTACGAGCAGTACTTC. It is translated as CASSLAGGSRYEQYF. Recombination linked TRBV7-2 to TRBJ2-7; a tentative D call is TRBD2 (6 bases match). From the cysteine through the phenylalanine, the CDR3 covers 15 amino acids. Just the 45-base CDR3 DNA is kept, in frame starting at base 1. CDR1 and CDR2, looked up from the germline V gene, are SGHTA and FQGNSA. V is cut by 0 bases and J by 3 bases, and the space between the germline ends is 12 bases.